This TCR beta chain was captured in a study of blood T cells in healthy people across ages. With 0 bases removed from V and 3 bases from J, the gap between germline ends came to 16 bases. CDR3 length: 16 residues. Germline assignment: CDR1 SGDLS and CDR2 YYNGEE. The authors ran a second PCR of about 6 to 11 cycles using a sample-barcoded 5' primer and a J-beta primer mix. TCRdb ran MiXCR on the 5' RACE reads and lists one entry per CDR3 protein. The data contain fewer than 900,000 distinct CDR3 sequences, approximately 39% of them singletons. Broader study findings: Diversity estimated from one million T cells was considered an underestimate. Higher naive T cell percentage went strongly together with higher TCR beta diversity.

For this clonotype: Its antigen is unidentified.

Sequences were obtained from blood. This TCR was recovered from a woman in her sixties in good health. The J gene is TRBJ2-7, the V gene TRBV9, with D possibly being TRBD2 (5 bases). The CDR3 protein is CASSVGGSGGLYEQYF. For the CDR3, the DNA is TGTGCCAGCAGCGTAGGAGGTTCTGGCGGACTCTACGAGCAGTACTTC.